Included here is one T cell receptor (beta chain) sequence, with context. It was with a sample-barcoded 5' primer and a J-beta primer mix that a second PCR of roughly 6 to 11 cycles was run. Unique molecular identifiers of 12 random nucleotides labeled each cDNA. A minimum of 3 million CDR3-containing paired-end reads was obtained for each sample. TCRdb recomputed calls from the 5' RACE reads with MiXCR, one row per CDR3 protein. The sample yields more than 700,000 distinct CDR3 sequences, about 48% seen once. This entry belongs to a study of blood T cells in healthy people across ages. Across the study: Per two T cells, about one barcoded beta molecule was captured through template switching.

V lost 10 bases and J 3 bases, leaving 18 bases between the germline ends. The length of the CDR3 is 14 residues. Germline V gene sequence: CDR1 MDHEN, CDR2 SYDVKM. The sequenced sample consisted of blood. The TCR sequence derives from a man at least 80 years old in good health. The chain has TRBV28 and TRBJ1-2; perhaps TRBD1 as D (5 bases). The CDR3 loop reads CAIEKPGPYYGYTF. As DNA, the CDR3 is TGTGCCATCGAGAAACCGGGACCGTACTATGGCTACACCTTC.